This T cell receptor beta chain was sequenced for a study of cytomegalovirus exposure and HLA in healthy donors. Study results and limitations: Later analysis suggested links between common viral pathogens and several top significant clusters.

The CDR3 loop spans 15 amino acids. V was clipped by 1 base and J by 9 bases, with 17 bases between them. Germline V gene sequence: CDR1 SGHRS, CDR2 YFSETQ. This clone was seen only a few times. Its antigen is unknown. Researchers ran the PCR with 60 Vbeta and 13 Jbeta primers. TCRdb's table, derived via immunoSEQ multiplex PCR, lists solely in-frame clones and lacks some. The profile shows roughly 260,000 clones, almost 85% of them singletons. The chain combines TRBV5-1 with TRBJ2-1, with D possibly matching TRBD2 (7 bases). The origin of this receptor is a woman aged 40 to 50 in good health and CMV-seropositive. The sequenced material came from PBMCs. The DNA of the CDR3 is TGCGCCAGCAGCTTGCGTTGGGAGGGAGGGGGTGAGCAGTTCTTC. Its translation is CASSLRWEGGGEQFF.